This T cell receptor beta chain stems from a study of CD8+CD57+ T cells in acquired aplastic anemia. As to this clonotype: No antigen is known for it.

Whole-study results and caveats: Roughly 30 was the count of CD8+ CDR3 sequences that patients shared with controls.

TCR beta VDJ and CDR3 profiling used genomic DNA as template. Each CDR3 protein gets one entry after TCRdb re-called the reads with MiXCR. The repertoire holds roughly 160,000 distinct CDR3 sequences, over 70% seen once, with roughly half in the top ten. Only patients with CD8+CD57+ cell expansion on flow cytometry were chosen for sequencing. There was no therapy given to any patient before the blood sampling took place. This CDR3 has 13 residues. CDR1 and CDR2 from the germline V gene are SQVTM and ANQGSEA. With 4 bases clipped from V and 5 bases from J, the junction kept 7 bases outside the gene matches.

The TCR sequence derives from a human donor with aplastic anemia. The sample taken for sequencing was sorted CD4+, CD8+, or CD8+CD57+ T cells (not recorded which) from PBMCs. This sequence joins TRBV29-1 and TRBJ2-7, with 8 bases that match TRBD2. For the CDR3, the DNA is TGCAGCGTTGTATCGAGCGGGAGTGACGAGCAGTACTTC. This codes for CSVVSSGSDEQYF.